The entry that follows covers one TCR beta chain sequence. The antigen is unknown. This specimen includes other DNA sequences encoding the same CDR3. The sample belongs to a study of OX40 agonist ivuxolimab in advanced cancers. CDR1 and CDR2 (germline): MGHRA, YSYEKL. CDR3 length: 13 residues. V gave up 4 bases and J gave up 1 base, with 5 bases separating them. Only in-frame clones appear in the TCRdb table, and some are missing; sequencing was by immunoSEQ multiplex PCR. The data show about 70,000 clones, roughly nine tenths seen once. Study results and limitations: Nonresponders included some who also had low normalized T-cell clonal expansion.

The V and J genes are TRBV4-1 and TRBJ2-1, with unresolved D. The TCR was taken from an adult with an advanced solid tumor such as melanoma, head and neck, liver or kidney cancer. The sequencing used CD4+ or CD8+ T cells sorted from blood, collected in a trial of the OX40 agonist ivuxolimab. The chain's CDR3 is CASSPSSYNEQFF. CDR3 in DNA: TGCGCCAGCAGCCCTTCTTCCTACAATGAGCAGTTCTTC.